These T cell receptor beta chains were read from a single sample in a study of blood T cell repertoires in COVID-19. Assay: immunoSEQ multiplex PCR; the TCRdb copy retains only in-frame clones and omits some. The table lists a few hundred thousand clones, around 86% of them singletons. Source material: peripheral blood. Every receptor here comes from a man aged 30 to 39 who had recovered from COVID-19. The conserved cysteine and the conserved F or W are not part of the CDR3 here. Fields, in order: V gene, CDR3 protein.

V gene: TRBV7-9; CDR3 protein: ASSPPTTDTQY
V gene: TRBV4-1; CDR3 protein: ASSQDPTDTQY
V gene: TRBV13; CDR3 protein: ASSTGGDTQY
V gene: TRBV7-8; CDR3 protein: ASSLALVWRAGNTIY
V gene: TRBV4-1; CDR3 protein: ASTAGIGPIY
V gene: TRBV5-1; CDR3 protein: ASSSSVFTGTGELF
V gene: TRBV6-6; CDR3 protein: ASSGLAGGLADTQY
V gene: TRBV19; CDR3 protein: ASSRAGTGSHYGYT
V gene: TRBV20-1; CDR3 protein: SARDGREQY
V gene: TRBV4-1; CDR3 protein: ASSQDRFGEKLF
V gene: TRBV5-6; CDR3 protein: ASSMGTGEANSPLH
V gene: TRBV27; CDR3 protein: ASSPQTSWQPQH
V gene: TRBV7-8; CDR3 protein: ASSLDRLAANTGELF
V gene: TRBV15; CDR3 protein: ATSRGLAGGRNEQF
V gene: TRBV2; CDR3 protein: ASRGRQVGNTGELF
V gene: TRBV7-8; CDR3 protein: ASSPPSGGDTQY
V gene: TRBV4-1; CDR3 protein: ASSQGWIRGHTGELF
V gene: TRBV19; CDR3 protein: ASSGDYRPASEQF
V gene: TRBV3-1/TRBV3-2; CDR3 protein: ASSQTGAGPGNTIY
V gene: TRBV15; CDR3 protein: ATREREVGGYGYT
V gene: TRBV24-1; CDR3 protein: ATSEPGQGGKKTQY
V gene: TRBV12-5; CDR3 protein: ASGLEQLTGRKNTEAF